These 13 T cell receptor beta chains were sequenced from one sample in a study of cytomegalovirus exposure and HLA in healthy donors. Vbeta (60) and Jbeta (13) primers were used in the PCR. The table came from immunoSEQ multiplex PCR; TCRdb's copy has only in-frame clones and leaves some out. The data contain approximately 150,000 clones, 80% to 85% of them singletons. Sequencing input: PBMCs. Receptors originate from a man in his thirties or forties in good health and CMV-seronegative.

The rearrangement uses TRBV4-3 and TRBJ2-4, with 15 bases lining up with TRBD2. The germline CDR1 and CDR2 sequences are LGHNA and YSLEER. The junction had 12 bases not matched to a gene; V was cut back by 0 bases and J by 9 bases. CDR3 length: 19 amino acids. CDR3 bases: TGCGCCAGCAGCCAAGATATTGCAGGGACTAGCGGGAGGTTACGCATTCAGTACTTC. Translation: CASSQDIAGTSGRLRIQYF.

CDR3 sequence (DNA): TGTGCCAGCAGCGTAGGCCGACGCGGGAGGGCCCTGGAGACCCAGTACTTC. Protein sequence: CASSVGRRGRALETQYF. The chain links TRBV9 to TRBJ2-5; 9 nucleotides agree with TRBD2. Trimming removed 0 bases from V and 5 bases from J; junction bases left unmatched: 11. Germline V gene lookup returns CDR1 SGDLS and CDR2 YYNGEE. The CDR3 sequence is 17 residues long.

V and J are TRBV5-6 and TRBJ2-1; D may be TRBD2 (7 bases). Per germline, CDR1 SGHDT and CDR2 YYEEEE. There are 13 residues in the CDR3. With 1 base removed from V and 9 bases from J, the gap between germline ends came to 11 bases. The CDR3 sequence: CASSLRGAGEQFF. Here the CDR3 DNA reads TGTGCCAGCAGCTTGCGGGGGGCTGGTGAGCAGTTCTTC.

V gene TRBV11-2 combines with J gene TRBJ1-3, with D maybe TRBD1 (5 bases). The V end lost 4 bases, the J end lost 2 bases, and 21 bases lay between the germline ends. Germline values: CDR1 SGHAT, CDR2 FQNNGV. This CDR3 is built from 18 residues. As DNA, the CDR3 is TGTGCCAGCAGCTACGGTGGGCAGGGTTCAGTCACTGGAAACACCATATATTTT. Translated, it gives CASSYGGQGSVTGNTIYF.

This chain links TRBV19 with TRBJ2-7, with 8 bases matching TRBD1. CDR3 length: 13 amino acids. CDR1 LNHDA and CDR2 SQIVND come from the germline V gene (reference sequence). V was pared by 5 bases and J by 7 bases, with 7 bases of the junction left unmatched. DNA of the CDR3: TGTGCCAGTAGTTTCGGACAGGGTCGGGAGCAGTACTTC. This encodes CASSFGQGREQYF.

This CDR3 reads CASSVGSTGGAGEQFF. CDR3 bases: TGTGCCAGCAGCGTGGGATCGACAGGGGGGGCGGGTGAGCAGTTCTTC. The chain is built from TRBV9 and TRBJ2-1, with 9 bases fitting TRBD1. The CDR3 is made up of 16 amino acids. The germline gives CDR1 SGDLS, CDR2 YYNGEE. The J segment lost 9 bases and the V segment lost 2 bases, leaving 12 bases of the junction unmatched.

The chain links TRBV19 to TRBJ1-5; weak D call: TRBD1 (5 bases). Between the trimmed V and J ends, which lost 5 bases and 0 bases, there was a span of 11 bases. Germline V gene sequence: CDR1 LNHDA, CDR2 SQIVND (reference sequence). The CDR3 runs to 15 residues. CDR3 in DNA: TGTGCCAGTAGTGACAGATTTTATAGCAATCAGCCCCAGCATTTT. As protein: CASSDRFYSNQPQHF.

The V call is TRBV27, the J call TRBJ2-3, with TRBD1 matching over 12 bases. The CDR3 has 15 residues. Germline V gives CDR1 MNHEY, CDR2 SMNVEV (reference sequence). J lost 5 bases, V lost 6 bases, and 6 bases had no gene match. The CDR3 spells CASREGTGGIDTQYF. In DNA, the CDR3 is TGTGCCAGCAGGGAAGGGACAGGGGGCATAGATACGCAGTATTTT.

The rearrangement uses TRBV18 and TRBJ2-5; TRBD1 matches at 10 bases. CDR3 length equals 16 residues. The V gene's germline CDR1 is KGHSH and CDR2 LQKENI. J gave up 5 bases and V 3 bases, and 9 bases lay outside the gene matches. The CDR3, as DNA: TGTGCCAGCTCACCGCGCCCCGGGACAGGGGTGGAGACCCAGTACTTC. Translated, it gives CASSPRPGTGVETQYF.

CDR3 nucleotide sequence: TGTGCCAGCAGCGTGGTGGGGAGCTCCTACAATGAGCAGTTCTTC. Its protein product is CASSVVGSSYNEQFF. The chain employs TRBV9 and TRBJ2-1, with D perhaps matching TRBD2 (5 bases). Trimming pared 2 bases from V and 0 bases from J, leaving 9 bases between. The CDR3 runs to 15 residues. Germline assignment: CDR1 SGDLS and CDR2 YYNGEE. The full variable domain, rest sourced from reference TRBV9 and TRBJ2-1, is DSGVTQTPKHLITATGQRVTLRCSPRSGDLSVYWYQQSLDQGLQFLIQYYNGEERAKGNILERFSAQQFPDLHSELNLSSLELGDSALYFCASSVVGSSYNEQFFGPGTRLTVL.

This clone was detected a few times. Distinct nucleotide sequences in the sample also encode this CDR3. The V and J genes are TRBV7-3 and TRBJ2-1; weak D call: TRBD1 (5 bases). Trimming cost V 5 bases and J 8 bases, with 7 bases left between them. CDR1 and CDR2 from the germline V gene are SGHTA and FQGTGA. This CDR3 comprises 11 residues. The CDR3 region is CASSQGDEQFF. The CDR3 nucleotides read TGTGCCAGCAGCCAGGGCGATGAGCAGTTCTTC.

The chain is built from TRBV28 and TRBJ2-7, with TRBD1 matching over 7 bases. Looked up from germline, CDR1 is MDHEN and CDR2 is SYDVKM. The CDR3 is made up of 14 amino acids. V was pared by 3 bases and J by 2 bases, with 4 bases of the junction left unmatched. CDR3 amino acids: CASSLDRTPYEQYF. The CDR3 DNA sequence: TGTGCCAGCAGTTTGGACAGGACCCCCTACGAGCAGTACTTC.

The V gene is TRBV6-4, the J gene TRBJ1-1; D gene uncertain. With 6 bases removed from V and 5 bases from J, the gap between germline ends came to 16 bases. This CDR3 region has 14 residues. Germline-derived CDR1 and CDR2 are MRHNA and SNTAGT. CDR3 bases: TGTGCCAGCAGGCGGACCGCAGGAGGGACTGAAGCTTTCTTT. It yields the protein CASRRTAGGTEAFF.